This T cell receptor beta chain was identified in a study of T cells in Graves' hyperthyroidism and ophthalmopathy. The V gene's germline CDR1 is LNHDA and CDR2 SQIVND (reference sequence). There are 15 residues in the CDR3. With 2 bases removed from V and 1 base from J, the gap between germline ends came to 9 bases. RNA transcripts yielded amplified TCR beta CDR3 regions. The HTBI primer set served for first-round RT-PCR of the TCR CDR3. Each CDR3 protein is one row after TCRdb ran MiXCR on the multiplex PCR reads. The sample includes about 560,000 distinct CDR3 sequences, 16% seen only once; the top ten take more than 15%.

The specimen was blood. The rearrangement joins TRBV19 to TRBJ1-5; D unresolved. This receptor was taken from a woman in her late teens or twenties with Graves' hyperthyroidism. The CDR3 nucleotides are TGTGCCAGTAGTATAATGTGGGGAAGCAATCAGCCCCAGCATTTT. As protein: CASSIMWGSNQPQHF.